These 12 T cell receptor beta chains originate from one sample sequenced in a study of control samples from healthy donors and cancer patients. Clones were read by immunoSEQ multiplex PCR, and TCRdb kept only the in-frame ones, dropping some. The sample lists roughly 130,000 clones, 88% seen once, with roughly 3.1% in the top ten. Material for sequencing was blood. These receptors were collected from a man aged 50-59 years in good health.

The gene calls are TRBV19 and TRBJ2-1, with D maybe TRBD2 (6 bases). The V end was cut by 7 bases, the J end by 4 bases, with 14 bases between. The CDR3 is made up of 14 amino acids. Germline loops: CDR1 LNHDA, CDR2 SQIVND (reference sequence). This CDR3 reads CASNPGLTYNEQFF. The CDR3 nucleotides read TGTGCCAGTAACCCGGGACTGACGTACAATGAGCAGTTCTTC.

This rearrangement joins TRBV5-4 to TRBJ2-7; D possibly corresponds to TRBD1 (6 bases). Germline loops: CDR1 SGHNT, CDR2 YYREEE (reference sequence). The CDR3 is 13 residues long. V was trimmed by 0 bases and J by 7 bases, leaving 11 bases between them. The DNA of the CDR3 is TGTGCCAGCAGCTTGGTGGGACAAGGAGAGCAGTACTTC. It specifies CASSLVGQGEQYF.

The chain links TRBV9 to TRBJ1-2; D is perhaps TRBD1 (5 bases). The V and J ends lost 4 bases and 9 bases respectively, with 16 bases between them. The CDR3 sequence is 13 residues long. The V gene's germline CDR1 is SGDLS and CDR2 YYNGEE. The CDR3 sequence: CASSSPPGLSYTF. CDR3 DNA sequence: TGTGCCAGCAGCTCCCCGCCGGGACTTAGCTACACCTTC.

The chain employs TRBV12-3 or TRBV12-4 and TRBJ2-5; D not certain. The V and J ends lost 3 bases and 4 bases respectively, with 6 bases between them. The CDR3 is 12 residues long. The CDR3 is CASSFPGETQYF. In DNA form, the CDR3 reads TGTGCCAGCAGTTTTCCCGGAGAGACCCAGTACTTC.

CDR3 sequence reads: CASSSVRQGTNTIYF. The CDR3 coding sequence is TGTGCCAGCAGCTCCGTTAGACAGGGGACAAACACCATATATTTT. The genes are TRBV7-9 and TRBJ1-3; 8 nucleotides line up with TRBD1. Germline V gene data show CDR1 as SEHNR and CDR2 as FQNEAQ (reference sequence). Trimming removed 4 bases from V and 6 bases from J; junction bases left unmatched: 8. The CDR3 runs 15 residues. Full variable domain (missing parts from reference TRBV7-9 and TRBJ1-3): DTGVSQNPRHKITKRGQNVTFRCDPISEHNRLYWYRQTLGQGPEFLTYFQNEAQLEKSRLLSDRFSAERPKGSFSTLEIQRTEQGDSAMYLCASSSVRQGTNTIYFGEGSWLTVV.

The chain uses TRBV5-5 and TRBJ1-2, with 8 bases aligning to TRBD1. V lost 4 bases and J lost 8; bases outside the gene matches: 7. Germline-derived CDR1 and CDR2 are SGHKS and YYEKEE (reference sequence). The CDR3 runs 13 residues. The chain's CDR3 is CASSPGGIWGYTF. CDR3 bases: TGTGCCAGCAGCCCAGGGGGCATTTGGGGCTACACCTTC.

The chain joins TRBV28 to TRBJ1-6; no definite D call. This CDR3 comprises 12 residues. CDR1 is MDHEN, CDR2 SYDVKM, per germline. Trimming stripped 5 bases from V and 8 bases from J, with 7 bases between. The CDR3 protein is CASSTQHSPLHF. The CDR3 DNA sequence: TGTGCCAGCAGTACTCAACATTCACCCCTCCACTTT.

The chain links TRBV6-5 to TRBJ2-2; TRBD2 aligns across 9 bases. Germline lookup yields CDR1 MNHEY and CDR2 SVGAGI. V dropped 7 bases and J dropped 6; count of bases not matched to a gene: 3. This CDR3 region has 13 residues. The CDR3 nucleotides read TGTGCCAGCAAGCGGGGGGCGGCCGGGGAGCTGTTTTTT. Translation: CASKRGAAGELFF.

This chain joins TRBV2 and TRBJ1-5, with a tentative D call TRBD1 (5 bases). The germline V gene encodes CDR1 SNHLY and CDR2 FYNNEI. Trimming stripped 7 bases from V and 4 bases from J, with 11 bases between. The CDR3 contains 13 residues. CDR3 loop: CASNDSPNQPQHF. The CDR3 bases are TGTGCCAGCAATGACAGTCCAAATCAGCCCCAGCATTTT.

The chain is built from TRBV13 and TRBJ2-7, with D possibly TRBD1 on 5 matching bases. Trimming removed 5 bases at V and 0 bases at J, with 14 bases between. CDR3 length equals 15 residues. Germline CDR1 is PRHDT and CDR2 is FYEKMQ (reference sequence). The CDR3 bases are TGTGCCAGCAGCCCTTATCCAAGGGGCTCCTACGAGCAGTACTTC. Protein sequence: CASSPYPRGSYEQYF.

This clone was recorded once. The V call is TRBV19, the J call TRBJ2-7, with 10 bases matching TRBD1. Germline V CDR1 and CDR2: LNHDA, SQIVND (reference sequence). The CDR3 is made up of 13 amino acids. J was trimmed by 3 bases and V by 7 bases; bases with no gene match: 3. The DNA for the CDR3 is TGTGCCAGTAAGGGGACAGGGGACTACGAGCAGTACTTC. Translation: CASKGTGDYEQYF.

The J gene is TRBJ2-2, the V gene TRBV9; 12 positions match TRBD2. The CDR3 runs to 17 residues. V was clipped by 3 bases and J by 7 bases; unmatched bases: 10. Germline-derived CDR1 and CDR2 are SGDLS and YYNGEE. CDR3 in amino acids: CASSGELAGGPIGELFF. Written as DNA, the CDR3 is TGTGCCAGCAGCGGAGAACTAGCGGGGGGCCCGATCGGGGAGCTGTTTTTT.